The clone carrying this T cell receptor (beta chain) was found a few times. The antigen is undetermined. The data were obtained in a study of regulatory T cells in long-lasting Graves disease. Germline V gene data show CDR1 as SGDLS and CDR2 as YYNGEE. Trimming at V came to 0 bases and at J to 5 bases, leaving 7 bases not matched to a gene. CDR3 length: 15 amino acids. Time point of the sample: persistent/refractory GD, antithyroid drugs over 5 years with positive TRAb. The authors made the TCR library using RNA they extracted from PBMCs. TCR beta libraries were built with iRepertoire HTBI primers and Arm-PCR of CDR3 regions. Via MiXCR, TCRdb re-called the multiplex PCR reads, giving one row per CDR3 protein. The data show around 450,000 distinct CDR3 sequences, approximately 21% seen once. Study results and limitations: Persistent disease preferred TRBV28, TRBJ1-2 and TRBJ2-5. Persistent patients had more shared public clonotypes (2,741) than new patients (about 1,000).

Sequenced here: peripheral blood mononuclear cells (PBMCs), sampled when the disease was refractory, from a patient treated with antithyroid drugs. The receptor comes from a female donor with Graves disease. The genes are TRBV9 and TRBJ1-1, with TRBD1 matching 7 bases. The CDR3 here is CASSVGGRGDTEAFF. The CDR3 region has the DNA TGTGCCAGCAGCGTAGGTGGCAGGGGGGATACTGAAGCTTTCTTT.